These 3 T cell receptor beta chains came from one sample sequenced in a study of T cells in Graves' hyperthyroidism and ophthalmopathy. Researchers amplified the TCR beta CDR3 regions from RNA transcripts. HTBI primers were employed in a first-round RT-PCR of the TCR CDR3. One entry per CDR3 protein results from TCRdb running MiXCR on the multiplex PCR reads. The table has about 290,000 distinct CDR3 sequences, about an eighth seen once; the top ten hold 7.5% to 8%. The sequenced sample was blood. Receptors originate from a woman in her thirties with Graves' hyperthyroidism that later progressed to Graves' ophthalmopathy.

This clonotype was counted at least ten times. This chain joins TRBV2 and TRBJ1-6; 7 bases are a match to TRBD1. Germline values: CDR1 SNHLY, CDR2 FYNNEI. Losses at the gene ends were 6 bases for V and 9 bases for J; bases not matched to a gene: 11. CDR3 length: 15 residues. The DNA for the CDR3 is TGTGCCAGCAGAATAGGGGGCCTCGGTGGTTCACCCCTCCACTTT. This encodes CASRIGGLGGSPLHF.

This clonotype was recorded a few times. V usage is TRBV20-1 and J usage is TRBJ2-1, with 10 bases lining up with TRBD2. In germline, CDR1 is DFQATT, CDR2 SNEGSKA (reference sequence). The V and J ends lost 2 bases and 9 bases, in that order; junction bases with no gene match: 7. This CDR3 region has 14 residues. The CDR3 loop is CSARPPSGSREQFF. The CDR3 bases are TGCAGTGCTAGACCCCCTAGCGGGAGCCGTGAGCAGTTCTTC.

This clonotype has at least ten counts. The rearrangement uses TRBV27 and TRBJ2-3; 8 bases match TRBD2. Germline CDR1 is MNHEY and CDR2 is SMNVEV (reference sequence). This CDR3 comprises 17 residues. V trimming: 4 bases; J trimming: 0 bases; junction bases outside the gene matches: 9. CDR3 amino acids: CASSSMVAGPSTDTQYF. CDR3 bases: TGTGCCAGCAGTTCCATGGTAGCGGGACCTAGCACAGATACGCAGTATTTT.